This T cell receptor (beta chain) comes out of a study of shared T cell receptors in the human thymus. V lost 5 bases to trimming and J lost 3 bases, with 10 bases between them. CDR1 is SEHNR and CDR2 is FQNEAQ in the germline V gene (reference sequence). The CDR3 runs to 13 residues. Produced via immunoSEQ multiplex PCR; TCRdb's table is partial and in-frame only. The table shows roughly 410,000 clones, with roughly 94% occurring only once. This sequence originates from a human donor. The source material was thymocytes. The chain joins TRBV7-9 to TRBJ1-2, with D unresolved. In nucleotides, the CDR3 is TGTGCCAGCAGCGACCCGCAGGACTATGGCTACACCTTC. Amino acids: CASSDPQDYGYTF.